These 6 T cell receptor beta chains came from one sample sequenced in a study of blood T cell repertoires in COVID-19. Here immunoSEQ multiplex PCR was the method, and the copy in TCRdb shows in-frame clones only, minus some. The sample consists of about 39,000 clones, approximately 86% of them appearing once. The sequenced material came from peripheral blood. These receptors were taken from a man between 35 and 55 years old with active COVID-19.

The rearrangement links TRBV6-6 to TRBJ2-5, with D uncertain. V gave up 2 bases and J gave up 5 bases, with 3 bases separating them. This CDR3 contains 11 residues. Germline CDR1 and CDR2: MNHNY and SVGAGI (reference sequence). The CDR3 here is CASSYRETQYF. CDR3 nucleotides: TGTGCCAGCAGTTACCGGGAGACCCAGTACTTC.

V and J are TRBV10-3 and TRBJ2-7, with 8 bases fitting TRBD2. After removal of 7 bases from V and 0 bases from J, the junction contained 5 bases not matched to a gene. Looked up from germline, CDR1 is ENHRY and CDR2 is SYGVKD. The CDR3 sequence is 14 residues long. This chain's CDR3 is CAIKTAGASYEQYF. CDR3 DNA: TGTGCCATCAAGACAGCGGGAGCCTCCTACGAGCAGTACTTC.

The chain joins TRBV28 to TRBJ1-1; D is unclear. Germline V lookup: CDR1 MDHEN, CDR2 SYDVKM. V was pared by 5 bases and J by 3 bases, with 13 bases between. This CDR3 has 14 amino acids. Written as DNA, the CDR3 is TGTGCCAGCAGTCCTTCTGGGCCGGACACTGAAGCTTTCTTT. Protein product: CASSPSGPDTEAFF.

A single count supports this clone. The J gene is TRBJ2-2, the V gene TRBV7-9, with D perhaps TRBD1 (5 bases). Trimming removed 0 bases at V and 3 bases at J, with 5 bases between. This CDR3 is 14 amino acids long. Germline lookup yields CDR1 SEHNR and CDR2 FQNEAQ (reference sequence). The CDR3 DNA is TGTGCCAGCAGCTTAGCACAGGACACCGGGGAGCTGTTTTTT. It codes for CASSLAQDTGELFF.

V and J are TRBV28 and TRBJ1-5; D is undetermined. Trimming took 8 bases from V and 3 from J, leaving 11 bases between them. This CDR3 has 13 amino acids. Per germline, CDR1 MDHEN and CDR2 SYDVKM. CDR3 in DNA: TGTGCCAGCCTTACGGGGTACAATCAGCCCCAGCATTTT. Protein sequence: CASLTGYNQPQHF. Full variable domain (outside the CDR3, taken from reference TRBV28 and TRBJ1-5): DVKVTQSSRYLVKRTGEKVFLECVQDMDHENMFWYRQDPGLGLRLIYFSYDVKMKEKGDIPEGYSVSREKKERFSLILESASTNQTSMYLCASLTGYNQPQHFGDGTRLSIL.

The chain combines TRBV5-1 with TRBJ2-2; D might be TRBD1 (5 bases). Germline CDR1 reads SGHRS; CDR2 reads YFSETQ. V gave up 1 base and J gave up 2 bases, with 9 bases separating them. The CDR3 is made up of 15 amino acids. The CDR3 spells CASSLYQGNTGELFF. The CDR3 nucleotides are TGCGCCAGCAGCTTGTATCAGGGTAACACCGGGGAGCTGTTTTTT.